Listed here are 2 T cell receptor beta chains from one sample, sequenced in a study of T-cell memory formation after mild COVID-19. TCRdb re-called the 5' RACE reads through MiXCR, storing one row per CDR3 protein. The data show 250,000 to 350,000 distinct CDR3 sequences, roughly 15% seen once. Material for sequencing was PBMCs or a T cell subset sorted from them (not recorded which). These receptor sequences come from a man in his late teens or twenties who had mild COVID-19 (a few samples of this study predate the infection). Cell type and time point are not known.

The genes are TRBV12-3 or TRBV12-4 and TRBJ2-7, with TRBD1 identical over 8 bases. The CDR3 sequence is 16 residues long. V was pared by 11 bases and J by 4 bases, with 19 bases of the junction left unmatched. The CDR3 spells CAVTLPDRGRGYEQYF. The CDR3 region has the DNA TGTGCCGTAACGCTCCCCGACAGGGGAAGAGGGTACGAGCAGTACTTC.

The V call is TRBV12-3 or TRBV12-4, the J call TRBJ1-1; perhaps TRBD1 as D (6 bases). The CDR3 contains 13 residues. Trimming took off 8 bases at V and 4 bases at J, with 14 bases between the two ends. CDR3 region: CASGRGAVTEAFF. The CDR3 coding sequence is TGTGCCAGCGGAAGGGGGGCAGTCACTGAAGCTTTCTTT.